One sample yielded the 26 T cell receptor beta chains listed below, sequenced in a study of T cell repertoires and Cas9 in healthy adults. TCRdb keeps only in-frame clones here, not all; method: immunoSEQ multiplex PCR. The sample comprises more than 20,000 clones, roughly nine tenths of which are singletons, and 0.55% to 0.7% rests with the top ten. Sample: CD4+ effector T cells (CD127+, CD25-, CD137-, CD154-) from PBMCs; culture status not recorded. Source of these receptors: a human donor in good health.

The chain uses TRBV4-2 and TRBJ2-2, with D uncertain. V lost 0 bases and J 7 bases, leaving 6 bases between the germline ends. CDR1 is LGHNA, CDR2 YNFKEQ, per germline. This CDR3 is 13 amino acids long. The chain's CDR3 is CASSQDLVGELFF. In DNA, the CDR3 is TGTGCCAGCAGCCAAGACCTTGTCGGGGAGCTGTTTTTT.

CDR3: CASSLTAGGGQTWEQYF. CDR3 sequence (DNA): TGTGCCAGCAGCTTAACTGCGGGCGGGGGGCAGACCTGGGAGCAGTACTTC. J is TRBJ2-7 and V is TRBV7-2; 8 positions agree with TRBD2. The CDR3 runs 17 residues. V lost 2 bases to trimming and J lost 7 bases; unmatched junction nucleotides: 16. CDR1 SGHTA and CDR2 FQGNSA come from the germline V gene.

The chain combines TRBV6-1 with TRBJ2-2; 11 nucleotides match TRBD2. From germline, CDR1 is MNHNS and CDR2 SASEGT. The CDR3 runs 14 residues. The junction had 3 bases not matched to a gene; V was cut back by 6 bases and J by 6 bases. CDR3 in amino acids: CASRGLAGSGELFF. The CDR3 region has the DNA TGTGCCAGCAGAGGACTAGCGGGTTCCGGGGAGCTGTTTTTT.

The chain has TRBV9 and TRBJ1-2; TRBD1 agrees at 11 bases. CDR1 is SGDLS and CDR2 is YYNGEE in the germline V gene. The CDR3 is 16 residues long. V dropped 3 bases and J dropped 4; count of bases not matched to a gene: 8. CDR3 loop: CASSAGTGGDLYGYTF. CDR3 coding DNA: TGTGCCAGCAGCGCTGGGACAGGGGGGGACCTCTATGGCTACACCTTC.

The chain employs TRBV7-6 and TRBJ2-3, with 10 bases matching TRBD1. The CDR3 length is 18 residues. After removal of 2 bases from V and 7 bases from J, the junction contained 15 bases not matched to a gene. Germline CDR1 is SGHVS and CDR2 is FNYEAQ. The CDR3 is CASSLISWGDRGHNTQYF. The DNA for the CDR3 is TGTGCCAGCAGCTTAATTTCGTGGGGGGACAGGGGTCACAATACGCAGTATTTT.

The chain combines TRBV6-1 with TRBJ2-7; TRBD2 agrees at 9 bases. The CDR3 has 15 amino acids. Germline CDR1 and CDR2: MNHNS and SASEGT. Trimming cost V 7 bases and J 3 bases; bases outside gene matches: 10. CDR3 protein: CASTDSLAGLYEQYF. The CDR3 DNA reads as TGTGCCAGCACCGATTCACTAGCGGGTCTCTACGAGCAGTACTTC.

J is TRBJ1-1 and V is TRBV5-1; D might be TRBD1 (6 bases). CDR1 is SGHRS, CDR2 YFSETQ, per germline. CDR3 size: 14 residues. V lost 0 bases to trimming and J lost 3 bases, with 9 bases between them. CDR3 protein: CASSLGGQYTEAFF. For the CDR3, the DNA is TGCGCCAGCAGCTTGGGAGGACAGTACACTGAAGCTTTCTTT.

J is TRBJ2-5 and V is TRBV15, with D tentatively TRBD1 or TRBD2 (5 bases each). CDR1 is LNHNV, CDR2 YYDKDF, per germline (reference sequence). The length of the CDR3 is 14 residues. V was pared by 1 base and J by 7 bases, with 13 bases between. The CDR3 DNA follows: TGTGCCACCAGCAGAGGGCTTACTGGGGGGACCCAGTACTTC. Protein product: CATSRGLTGGTQYF.

In its sample, this clone was seen a few times. This sequence joins TRBV6-6 and TRBJ1-1; D perhaps matches TRBD1 (5 bases). Trimming took 10 bases from V and 4 from J, leaving 13 bases between them. The CDR3 runs to 12 residues. CDR1 and CDR2 (germline): MNHNY, SVGAGI (reference sequence). CDR3 in amino acids: CAIRQGVTEAFF. For the CDR3, the DNA is TGTGCCATCCGCCAGGGTGTCACTGAAGCTTTCTTT.

V gene TRBV5-6 combines with J gene TRBJ1-1; 10 bases are shared with TRBD1. The junction had 4 bases not matched to a gene; V was cut back by 4 bases and J by 4 bases. This CDR3 is 14 amino acids long. The germline V gene has CDR1 SGHDT and CDR2 YYEEEE. The CDR3 sequence is CASSADRGRTEAFF. In DNA form, the CDR3 reads TGTGCCAGCAGCGCCGACAGGGGGCGCACTGAAGCTTTCTTT.

The genes are TRBV7-9 and TRBJ2-4, with D unresolved. This CDR3 comprises 14 residues. The germline V gene has CDR1 SEHNR and CDR2 FQNEAQ (reference sequence). Trimming stripped 0 bases from V and 3 bases from J, with 6 bases between. CDR3 DNA sequence: TGTGCCAGCAGCTTAGCATCAGGCAAAAACATTCAGTACTTC. Amino acid sequence: CASSLASGKNIQYF.

The V and J genes are TRBV6-9 and TRBJ1-5; D ambiguous. The CDR3 loop spans 14 amino acids. Germline values: CDR1 MNHGY, CDR2 SVAAGI. Trimming cost V 7 bases and J 7 bases, with 17 bases left between them. The CDR3 DNA sequence: TGTGCCAGCAAGCTTATGGAGGTCGGGCAGCCCCAGCATTTT. It specifies CASKLMEVGQPQHF.

V usage is TRBV6-1 and J usage is TRBJ1-4; a possible D gene is TRBD1 (5 bases). CDR1 MNHNS and CDR2 SASEGT come from the germline V gene. V was pared by 2 bases and J by 4 bases, with 11 bases between. There are 15 residues in the CDR3. CDR3 coding DNA: TGTGCCAGCAGTGAACACAGGTCGGGTAATGAAAAACTGTTTTTT. Amino acid sequence: CASSEHRSGNEKLFF.

The rearrangement uses TRBV15 and TRBJ2-7; perhaps TRBD2 as D (5 bases). Germline CDR1 is LNHNV and CDR2 is YYDKDF (reference sequence). V dropped 0 bases and J dropped 2 bases, with 17 bases sitting between them. The CDR3 runs 17 residues. The CDR3 DNA reads as TGTGCCACCAGCAGAGAGCGAGGGTTAGCCCTCCCCTACGAGCAGTACTTC. Residues: CATSRERGLALPYEQYF.

The chain joins TRBV5-1 to TRBJ2-6; D may correspond to TRBD1 or TRBD2 (5 bases each). V gave up 3 bases and J gave up 0 bases, with 16 bases separating them. CDR3 length: 18 residues. Germline values: CDR1 SGHRS, CDR2 YFSETQ. The CDR3 loop reads CASSSPGRSSSGANVLTF. The CDR3 DNA is TGCGCCAGCAGCTCCCCGGGACGGTCGAGCTCTGGGGCCAACGTCCTGACTTTC.

This clone was seen a single time. The CDR3 sequence is CASSPKTSGGSYEQYF. The DNA for the CDR3 is TGCGCCAGCAGCCCGAAGACTAGCGGGGGCTCCTACGAGCAGTACTTC. The chain recombines TRBV4-1 with TRBJ2-7; TRBD2 agrees at 12 bases. CDR3 length: 16 residues. Germline CDR1 and CDR2: MGHRA and YSYEKL. Unmatched junction bases numbered 4, after V lost 4 bases and J lost 0 bases.

The V and J genes are TRBV19 and TRBJ2-1; TRBD1 matches at 7 bases. V shed 7 bases and J 2 bases; nucleotides not matched to a gene: 2. Germline V CDR1 and CDR2: LNHDA, SQIVND (reference sequence). This CDR3 region has 13 residues. CDR3 in amino acids: CASTQGAYNEQFF. Here the CDR3 DNA reads TGTGCCAGTACCCAGGGGGCCTACAATGAGCAGTTCTTC.

About this clone itself: The same CDR3 arises from other DNA sequences in this sample as well. The chain is built from TRBV18 and TRBJ2-2; 10 bases match TRBD1. Germline V gene data show CDR1 as KGHSH and CDR2 as LQKENI. The trim removed 6 bases at V and 4 bases at J, leaving 8 bases unmatched. The CDR3 is 16 amino acids. The CDR3 nucleotides are TGTGCCAGCTCGCGCCGGGACAGGGGTTCCACCGGGGAGCTGTTTTTT. Translated, it gives CASSRRDRGSTGELFF.

J is TRBJ1-1 and V is TRBV6-6; tentatively, D is TRBD1 (5 bases). Germline V CDR1 and CDR2: MNHNY, SVGAGI (reference sequence). This CDR3 comprises 14 residues. The V end was cut by 2 bases, the J end by 2 bases, with 9 bases between. The CDR3 DNA follows: TGTGCCAGCAGTTACGGGGACGGAAACACTGAAGCTTTCTTT. Its translation is CASSYGDGNTEAFF.

This chain joins TRBV11-1 and TRBJ2-2; 7 bases map to TRBD1. The junction had 0 bases not matched to a gene; V was cut back by 2 bases and J by 0 bases. The germline V gene encodes CDR1 SGHAT and CDR2 FQDESV (reference sequence). CDR3 length: 15 amino acids. The CDR3 DNA follows: TGTGCCAGCAGCTTACAGGGGGCGAACACCGGGGAGCTGTTTTTT. Translated: CASSLQGANTGELFF.

The V gene is TRBV5-6, the J gene TRBJ2-7; D gene ambiguous. The CDR3 has 11 amino acids. Germline-derived CDR1 and CDR2 are SGHDT and YYEEEE. V was shortened by 0 bases and J by 7 bases, with 5 bases between the two germline ends. In DNA form, the CDR3 reads TGTGCCAGCAGCTTGGGTAGGGAGCAGTACTTC. The encoded protein is CASSLGREQYF.

This chain's CDR3 is CASSRLGGPQFF. The DNA of the CDR3 is TGTGCCAGCAGCCGCCTGGGGGGCCCCCAGTTCTTC. The chain recombines TRBV7-9 with TRBJ2-1; D possibly uses TRBD1 or TRBD2 (6 bases each). The CDR3 totals 12 residues. The ends were cut back, 5 bases at V and 13 bases at J, with 15 bases in the middle. Germline V gene lookup returns CDR1 SEHNR and CDR2 FQNEAQ (reference sequence).

This rearrangement joins TRBV19 to TRBJ2-4; no firm D call. With 6 bases removed from V and 2 bases from J, the gap between germline ends came to 11 bases. Per germline, CDR1 LNHDA and CDR2 SQIVND (reference sequence). This CDR3 is 14 amino acids long. CDR3: CASRSLGTKNIQYF. The CDR3, as DNA: TGTGCCAGTAGGAGCCTAGGGACCAAAAACATTCAGTACTTC.

This chain uses TRBV7-7 with TRBJ2-3; 15 nucleotides line up with TRBD2. Germline V gives CDR1 SSHAT, CDR2 FNYEAQ (reference sequence). This CDR3 is 19 amino acids long. V gave up 5 bases and J gave up 10 bases; unmatched junction bases: 19. The CDR3 protein is CASSQGLAGGPTPSGPQYF. The CDR3 region has the DNA TGTGCCAGCAGCCAGGGACTAGCGGGGGGCCCTACCCCCAGTGGGCCGCAGTATTTT.

This chain links TRBV11-3 with TRBJ2-7; D unresolved. CDR3 length: 13 amino acids. V was trimmed by 2 bases and J by 5 bases, leaving 10 bases between them. Germline V gene lookup returns CDR1 SGHNT and CDR2 YENEEA. The CDR3 here is CASSLNSLHEQYF. CDR3 nucleotides: TGTGCCAGCAGCTTAAACAGCCTCCACGAGCAGTACTTC.

This chain connects TRBV4-2 to TRBJ1-4; D is perhaps TRBD1 (5 bases). Germline V gene lookup returns CDR1 LGHNA and CDR2 YNFKEQ. The CDR3 spans 17 residues. V was clipped by 0 bases and J by 0 bases, with 11 bases between them. Here the CDR3 reads CASSQEPGWATNEKLFF. The CDR3 bases are TGTGCCAGCAGCCAAGAGCCAGGGTGGGCAACTAATGAAAAACTGTTTTTT.